The clone carrying this TCR beta chain was recorded a few times. These data belong to a study of blood T cells in healthy people across ages. V shed 6 bases, J shed 0 bases, and the junction held 6 bases outside the gene matches. This CDR3 contains 14 residues. The germline CDR1 and CDR2 sequences are SQVTM and ANQGSEA. Sample-barcoded 5' priming and a J-beta primer mix drove a second PCR of roughly 6 to 12 cycles. TCRdb re-called the 5' RACE reads with MiXCR, one entry per CDR3 protein. The profile shows some 560,000 distinct CDR3 sequences, roughly a quarter of them singletons. These data were likewise used in another study, on T cells of mothers and their children. That source notes: Comparable shaping of TCR recombination output by thymic selection was observed in related and unrelated pairs.

The clonotype originates from a boy aged 2 to 9 in good health. The sample comprised blood. The chain employs TRBV29-1 and TRBJ2-5, with 8 positions matching TRBD1. CDR3 residues: CSVDGTGNQETQYF. The CDR3 nucleotides are TGCAGCGTGGACGGGACAGGCAACCAAGAGACCCAGTACTTC.